These 4 T cell receptor beta chains originate from one sample sequenced in a study of cytomegalovirus exposure and HLA in healthy donors. Profiling relied on immunoSEQ multiplex PCR, and the TCRdb table lists in-frame clones only, not all of them. The sample shows some 270,000 clones, 70% to 90% of them seen only once. The sequenced sample was PBMCs. The receptors here all came from a woman aged 18 to 35 in good health and CMV-seronegative.

The chain is built from TRBV9 and TRBJ2-7; 7 positions match TRBD1. The CDR3 totals 14 residues. Germline loops: CDR1 SGDLS, CDR2 YYNGEE. After removal of 0 bases from V and 6 bases from J, the junction contained 6 bases not matched to a gene. The CDR3 sequence: CASSVGTPGGEQYF. CDR3 in DNA: TGTGCCAGCAGCGTAGGAACCCCAGGGGGCGAGCAGTACTTC.

This chain connects TRBV6-6 to TRBJ1-1, with no clear D. Between the trimmed V and J ends, which lost 5 bases and 0 bases, there was a span of 7 bases. In germline, CDR1 is MNHNY, CDR2 SVGAGI (reference sequence). The CDR3 has 13 amino acids. The CDR3: CASSRHLNTEAFF. In DNA, the CDR3 is TGTGCCAGCAGTCGACACCTGAACACTGAAGCTTTCTTT.

The genes are TRBV30 and TRBJ1-5; maybe TRBD1 (6 bases). V lost 0 bases and J lost 4, with 19 bases in between. This CDR3 comprises 17 residues. Per the germline V gene, CDR1 is GTSNPN and CDR2 is SVGIG (reference sequence). The CDR3 here is CAWSVTGKGVRNQPQHF. The CDR3 DNA sequence: TGTGCCTGGAGTGTAACGGGGAAGGGGGTAAGGAATCAGCCCCAGCATTTT.

The chain carries TRBV5-5 and TRBJ2-7; a possible D gene is TRBD1 (6 bases). The CDR3 contains 14 residues. V was clipped by 3 bases and J by 2 bases, with 12 bases between them. Germline V lookup: CDR1 SGHKS, CDR2 YYEKEE (reference sequence). This chain's CDR3 is CASSYWDTAYEQYF. CDR3 bases: TGTGCCAGCAGCTACTGGGACACCGCCTACGAGCAGTACTTC.